These T cell receptor beta chains were read from a single sample in a study of shared clonotypes between healthy human individuals. TCRdb keeps only in-frame clones here, not all; method: immunoSEQ multiplex PCR. The table includes millions of clones, around 93% detected once. Sequences were obtained from naive CD8+ T cells from PBMCs. These receptors were obtained from a man younger than 35 in good health. Some clones in this sample may be carry-over from other donors' samples. Each CDR3 is given with its conserved first and last residue. Fields, in order: V gene, J gene, CDR3 length, D gene, clone size, CDR3 protein, CDR3 DNA. D genes are given only for firm matches. Only part of the rows carry a size: once, few, many, or a class if the clone is expanded.

TRBV7-9,TRBJ1-4,12,TRBD1,-,CASQGAWEKLFF,TGTGCCAGCCAGGGGGCTTGGGAAAAACTGTTTTTT
TRBV4-3,TRBJ2-7,13,-,-,CASSRVAGYEQYF,TGCGCCAGCAGCCGGGTCGCGGGCTACGAGCAGTACTTC
TRBV9,TRBJ1-2,14,TRBD1,-,CASSEGDRAYGYTF,TGTGCCAGCAGCGAGGGGGACAGGGCTTATGGCTACACCTTC
TRBV19,TRBJ2-2,12,-,-,CASSTGSGELFF,TGTGCCAGTAGTACCGGCAGCGGGGAGCTGTTTTTT
TRBV19,TRBJ2-1,15,TRBD2,-,CASQASGGPSNEQFF,TGTGCCAGCCAGGCTAGCGGGGGACCTTCCAATGAGCAGTTCTTC
TRBV5-4,TRBJ1-1,14,TRBD1,-,CASSWGTGGTEAFF,TGTGCCAGCAGCTGGGGGACAGGAGGGACTGAAGCTTTCTTT
TRBV7-8,TRBJ2-5,13,-,-,CASSPSVEETQYF,TGTGCCAGCAGCCCATCGGTGGAAGAGACCCAGTACTTC
TRBV4-1,TRBJ2-2,18,TRBD2,-,CASSLRGAGDPGAGELFF,TGCGCCAGCAGCTTAAGGGGAGCGGGAGACCCGGGAGCCGGGGAGCTGTTTTTT
TRBV7-2,TRBJ2-1,15,-,-,CASSSRDLTYNEQFF,TGTGCCAGCAGCTCCCGGGACCTAACCTACAATGAGCAGTTCTTC
TRBV9,TRBJ1-2,16,-,-,CASSVATADSNYGYTF,TGTGCCAGCAGCGTAGCGACCGCGGATTCTAACTATGGCTACACCTTC
TRBV7-9,TRBJ2-1,18,-,-,CASSGTFGPLSSYNEQFF,TGTGCCAGCAGCGGGACTTTCGGCCCCCTAAGCTCCTACAATGAGCAGTTCTTC
TRBV7-8,TRBJ2-7,15,TRBD2,-,CASSDPSGSSYEQYF,TGTGCCAGCAGCGACCCCAGCGGGAGCTCCTACGAGCAGTACTTC
TRBV6-5,TRBJ2-2,16,-,-,CASSYSAVTNTGELFF,TGTGCCAGCAGTTACTCGGCGGTAACGAACACCGGGGAGCTGTTTTTT
TRBV25-1,TRBJ1-1,11,-,-,CAAQMNAEAFF,TGTGCCGCACAGATGAACGCTGAAGCTTTCTTT
TRBV28,TRBJ2-7,14,-,-,CASRSGTPGYEQYF,TGTGCCAGCAGGTCCGGGACACCTGGCTACGAGCAGTACTTC
TRBV9,TRBJ2-2,16,TRBD2,-,CASSARLAGHDGELFF,TGTGCCAGCAGCGCCCGACTAGCGGGGCACGACGGGGAGCTGTTTTTT
TRBV27,TRBJ1-2,13,-,-,CASSLGPNYGYTF,TGTGCCAGCAGTTTGGGGCCGAACTATGGCTACACCTTC
TRBV6-1,TRBJ2-7,16,-,-,CASSEGRGGLSYEQYF,TGTGCCAGCAGTGAAGGTCGCGGGGGCTTATCCTACGAGCAGTACTTC
TRBV27,TRBJ1-4,13,-,-,CASGRQGWEKLFF,TGTGCCAGCGGTCGGCAGGGGTGGGAAAAACTGTTTTTT
TRBV29-1,TRBJ2-1,12,-,once,CSVVDSYNEQFF,TGCAGCGTTGTCGACTCCTACAATGAGCAGTTCTTC
TRBV13,TRBJ1-4,15,TRBD1,-,CASSLGTGVNEKLFF,TGTGCCAGCAGCCTCGGGACAGGGGTTAATGAAAAACTGTTTTTT
TRBV9,TRBJ1-2,12,-,-,CASSVGLDGYTF,TGTGCCAGCAGCGTAGGTTTAGATGGCTACACCTTC
TRBV5-4,TRBJ2-7,12,TRBD1,few,CASSSQGNEQYF,TGTGCCAGCAGCTCACAGGGGAACGAGCAGTACTTC
TRBV28,TRBJ2-3,20,-,-,CASSFAPSTEWGVEADTQYF,TGTGCCAGCAGTTTTGCGCCCAGCACAGAGTGGGGGGTAGAGGCAGATACGCAGTATTTT
TRBV7-2,TRBJ2-3,16,-,-,CASSFFRLNGGDTQYF,TGTGCCAGCAGTTTTTTCCGCTTAAATGGGGGAGATACGCAGTATTTT
TRBV27,TRBJ1-2,14,-,-,CASSSTDTSYGYTF,TGTGCCAGCAGCTCAACAGACACTTCCTATGGCTACACCTTC
TRBV27,TRBJ2-7,15,TRBD2,once,CASRETSGAPYEQYF,TGTGCCAGCAGGGAGACTAGCGGGGCTCCCTACGAGCAGTACTTC
TRBV29-1,TRBJ1-2,12,-,-,CSVVLTNYGYTF,TGCAGCGTTGTTCTGACTAACTATGGCTACACCTTC
TRBV27,TRBJ1-5,15,-,-,CASSPTVTGSQPQHF,TGTGCCAGCAGTCCCACCGTCACAGGGAGTCAGCCCCAGCATTTT
TRBV20-1,TRBJ2-5,11,-,-,CSAREGETQYF,TGCAGTGCTAGGGAAGGCGAGACCCAGTACTTC
TRBV11-2,TRBJ2-1,17,TRBD2,-,CASSLDVAGVQGNEQFF,TGTGCCAGCAGCTTAGACGTAGCGGGAGTTCAGGGGAATGAGCAGTTCTTC
TRBV27,TRBJ1-1,14,-,-,CASSLNREVEGAFF,TGTGCCAGCAGTTTAAATAGGGAGGTGGAGGGAGCTTTCTTT
TRBV27,TRBJ2-1,16,TRBD1,-,CASSPSQGQADNEQFF,TGTGCCAGCAGCCCCAGCCAAGGACAGGCGGACAATGAGCAGTTCTTC
TRBV29-1,TRBJ2-1,13,-,-,CSVTGTLSDEQFF,TGCAGCGTAACAGGAACTTTGAGCGATGAGCAGTTCTTC
TRBV6-6,TRBJ2-3,13,-,-,CASSYSAEDTQYF,TGTGCCAGCAGTTACTCTGCCGAGGATACGCAGTATTTT
TRBV10-1,TRBJ2-7,12,-,-,CASSDLGSEQYF,TGCGCCAGCAGTGACTTAGGGAGCGAGCAGTACTTC
TRBV9,TRBJ2-2,16,TRBD2,-,CASGLAGGPDTGELFF,TGTGCCAGCGGACTAGCGGGAGGGCCGGACACCGGGGAGCTGTTTTTT
TRBV7-9,TRBJ2-2,12,-,-,CASRDVTGELFF,TGTGCCAGCAGGGACGTAACCGGGGAGCTGTTTTTT
TRBV5-1,TRBJ1-2,17,-,-,CASSLGRGRPKAAGYTF,TGCGCCAGCAGCTTGGGTAGGGGTCGACCTAAGGCGGCTGGCTACACCTTC
TRBV6-5,TRBJ2-1,15,-,-,CASSYRGATYREQFF,TGTGCCAGCAGTTACCGGGGGGCCACCTATAGGGAGCAGTTCTTC
TRBV5-1,TRBJ1-2,16,TRBD1,-,CASSSLLQGTLYGYTF,TGCGCCAGCAGCTCGTTACTACAGGGGACCCTCTATGGCTACACCTTC